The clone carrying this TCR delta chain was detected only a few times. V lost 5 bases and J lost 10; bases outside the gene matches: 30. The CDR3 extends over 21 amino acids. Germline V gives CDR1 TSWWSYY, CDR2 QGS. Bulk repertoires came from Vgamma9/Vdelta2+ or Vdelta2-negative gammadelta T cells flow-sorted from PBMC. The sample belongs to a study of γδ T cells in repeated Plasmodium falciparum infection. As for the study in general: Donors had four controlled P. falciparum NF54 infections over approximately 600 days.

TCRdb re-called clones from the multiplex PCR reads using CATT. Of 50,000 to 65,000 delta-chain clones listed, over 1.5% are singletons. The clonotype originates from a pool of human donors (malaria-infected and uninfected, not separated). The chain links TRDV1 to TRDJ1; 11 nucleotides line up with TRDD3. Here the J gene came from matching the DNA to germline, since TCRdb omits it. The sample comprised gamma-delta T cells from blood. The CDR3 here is CALGSDFLLFDQWGIRGVLIF. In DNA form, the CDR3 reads TGTGCTCTTGGGTCCGACTTCCTACTGTTCGACCAATGGGGGATACGAGGGGTACTCATCTTT.